The 28 T cell receptor beta chains reported below all come from one sample, sequenced in a study of T-cell reconstitution after alpha-beta-depleted transplantation in children. Unique molecular identifiers were incorporated during preparation of the TCRbeta library. Each CDR3 protein is one row after TCRdb ran MiXCR on the PCR reads. This sample has 450,000 to 550,000 distinct CDR3 sequences, with 10% to 12% found just once. The sample consisted of PBMCs, mostly from graft donor cells, taken 180 days after TCRalphabeta/CD19-depleted stem cell transplant. These receptors were obtained from a female patient aged 2-15 years who had a stem cell transplant for aplastic anemia, so the T cells may come from the graft donor.

This clonotype has ten or more counts. The rearrangement links TRBV10-3 to TRBJ2-2; 9 nucleotides agree with TRBD2. The germline CDR1 and CDR2 sequences are ENHRY and SYGVKD. V lost 7 bases and J lost 0; bases outside the gene matches: 9. The CDR3 loop spans 17 amino acids. CDR3: CAITDGLAPANTGELFF. The CDR3 region has the DNA TGTGCCATCACTGATGGACTAGCGCCAGCGAACACCGGGGAGCTGTTTTTT.

This clonotype was detected only a few times. The chain combines TRBV6-5 with TRBJ1-1; D remains unclear. CDR3 size: 14 residues. The ends were cut back, 2 bases at V and 0 bases at J, with 7 bases in the middle. In germline, CDR1 is MNHEY, CDR2 SVGAGI. Written as DNA, the CDR3 is TGTGCCAGCAGTTACAAGCGTCTGAACACTGAAGCTTTCTTT. This codes for CASSYKRLNTEAFF.

The chain couples TRBV20-1 to TRBJ2-4; D is undetermined. The germline V gene has CDR1 DFQATT and CDR2 SNEGSKA (reference sequence). The V and J ends lost 6 bases and 1 base respectively, with 10 bases between them. The CDR3 has 13 residues. The CDR3 is CSAPTWAKNIQYF. The CDR3 DNA sequence: TGCAGTGCGCCTACATGGGCCAAAAACATTCAGTACTTC.

The rearrangement joins TRBV5-1 to TRBJ2-1; D might be TRBD2 (5 bases). Trimming shortened V by 0 bases and J by 5 bases, and 15 bases separated the two germline ends. The CDR3 extends over 16 amino acids. CDR1 and CDR2 (germline): SGHRS, YFSETQ. The DNA of the CDR3 is TGCGCCAGCAGCTTGGGTGGCGGGCCCCCCCACAATGAGCAGTTCTTC. Its translation: CASSLGGGPPHNEQFF. Full variable domain (remainder filled in from reference TRBV5-1 and TRBJ2-1): KAGVTQTPRYLIKTRGQQVTLSCSPISGHRSVSWYQQTPGQGLQFLFEYFSETQRNKGNFPGRFSGRQFSNSRSEMNVSTLELGDSALYLCASSLGGGPPHNEQFFGPGTRLTVL.

The chain couples TRBV24-1 to TRBJ2-1; TRBD2 agrees at 13 bases. The CDR3 sequence is 17 residues long. Germline V gene lookup returns CDR1 KGHDR and CDR2 SFDVKD. V gave up 4 bases and J gave up 1 base; unmatched junction bases: 3. The CDR3 DNA sequence: TGTGCCACCAGTGACCAGGGACTAGCGGGATCCTACAATGAGCAGTTCTTC. Its translation: CATSDQGLAGSYNEQFF.

The table lists this clonotype with many counts. The genes are TRBV14 and TRBJ2-1; D perhaps matches TRBD2 (7 bases). Trimming left V 4 bases short and J 6 bases short, with 16 bases between. The germline CDR1 and CDR2 sequences are SGHDN and FVKESK. The CDR3 is 15 residues long. The CDR3: CASSPQGLITNEQFF. In DNA, the CDR3 is TGTGCCAGCAGCCCACAGGGACTAATCACCAATGAGCAGTTCTTC.

This clonotype has at least ten counts. The chain carries TRBV5-1 and TRBJ2-1; tentative D call: TRBD2 (5 bases). The CDR3 has 14 residues. V was trimmed by 4 bases and J by 4 bases, leaving 12 bases between them. CDR1 is SGHRS, CDR2 YFSETQ, per germline. CDR3 DNA: TGCGCCAGCAGCGTTGGGAGCGAGTACAATGAGCAGTTCTTC. Residues: CASSVGSEYNEQFF.

The chain couples TRBV20-1 to TRBJ2-1, with TRBD2 identical over 10 bases. There are 14 residues in the CDR3. Germline CDR1 and CDR2: DFQATT and SNEGSKA (reference sequence). V lost 8 bases to trimming and J lost 9 bases; unmatched junction nucleotides: 13. This chain's CDR3 is CSPTRLAGASEQFF. The CDR3 DNA reads TGCAGTCCTACCCGGCTAGCGGGAGCTAGTGAGCAGTTCTTC.

The genes are TRBV6-2 or TRBV6-3 and TRBJ2-3; 9 bases are shared with TRBD1. Germline-derived CDR1 and CDR2 are MNHEY and SVGEGT. V shed 0 bases, J shed 4 bases, and the junction held 8 bases outside the gene matches. The CDR3 runs to 17 residues. This CDR3 reads CASSYSAGQGDPDTQYF. The CDR3 DNA reads as TGTGCCAGCAGTTACTCGGCGGGACAGGGAGATCCAGATACGCAGTATTTT.

The J gene is TRBJ2-3, the V gene TRBV9; no reliable D call. The germline V and J ends were trimmed by 0 bases and 3 bases, with 11 bases remaining between them. The CDR3 loop spans 15 amino acids. Germline-derived CDR1 and CDR2 are SGDLS and YYNGEE. The CDR3 region is CASSVAASLTDTQYF. The CDR3 coding sequence is TGTGCCAGCAGCGTAGCAGCCTCTCTTACAGATACGCAGTATTTT.

This clonotype occurred many times. The chain joins TRBV5-1 to TRBJ2-3; weak D call: TRBD2 (6 bases). The V end lost 0 bases, the J end lost 6 bases, and 11 bases lay between the germline ends. CDR1 and CDR2 from the germline V gene are SGHRS and YFSETQ. This CDR3 contains 14 residues. The CDR3 DNA reads as TGCGCCAGCAGCTTGGCTAGCGCCCAGGATACGCAGTATTTT. This gives the protein CASSLASAQDTQYF.

In its sample, this clonotype was seen a few times. The chain carries TRBV19 and TRBJ2-1; TRBD2 is a possible D gene (5 bases). Germline V gene sequence: CDR1 LNHDA, CDR2 SQIVND (reference sequence). The V and J ends lost 6 bases and 6 bases respectively, with 12 bases between them. CDR3 length equals 13 residues. Here the CDR3 DNA reads TGTGCCAGTAGGATAACTCGGGGCAATGAGCAGTTCTTC. Residues: CASRITRGNEQFF.

This chain connects TRBV7-2 to TRBJ1-4; D is unresolved. The V gene lost 0 bases and the J gene lost 5 bases, with 10 bases spanning the gap. The V gene's germline CDR1 is SGHTA and CDR2 FQGNSA. The CDR3 is 15 residues long. CDR3 DNA sequence: TGTGCCAGCAGCTTAGCGTCGACGGAAAATGAAAAACTGTTTTTT. Amino acid sequence: CASSLASTENEKLFF.

The chain has TRBV7-2 and TRBJ2-5; D not certain. Germline loops: CDR1 SGHTA, CDR2 FQGNSA. V was clipped by 5 bases and J by 3 bases, with 10 bases between them. The CDR3 totals 13 residues. Here the CDR3 DNA reads TGTGCCAGCAGCGCGAATAGGGAAGAGACCCAGTACTTC. This translates into CASSANREETQYF.

The genes are TRBV7-8 and TRBJ2-1, with D tentatively TRBD1 or TRBD2 (5 bases each). This CDR3 region has 13 residues. The ends were cut back, 5 bases at V and 10 bases at J, with 15 bases in the middle. Germline V gives CDR1 SGHVS, CDR2 FQNEAQ. The CDR3, as DNA: TGTGCCAGCAGCCTATCGGGGCAGGGCGAGCAGTTCTTC. It translates to CASSLSGQGEQFF.

V is TRBV21-1 and J is TRBJ1-2; the D call TRBD1 from the table was never checked on the DNA. TRBV21-1 is reported as a pseudogene. CDR3 size: 9 residues. In nucleotides, the CDR3 is TGTGCCAGCAGACAGGGTGTAGCCTTC. It translates to CASRQGVAF.

The chain employs TRBV20-1 and TRBJ2-2; D might be TRBD2 (6 bases). The CDR3 is 15 residues long. The V gene's germline CDR1 is DFQATT and CDR2 SNEGSKA (reference sequence). V lost 3 bases and J lost 4, with 15 bases in between. CDR3 in amino acids: CSASPTRRATGELFF. As DNA, the CDR3 is TGCAGTGCTAGTCCTACAAGGAGGGCCACCGGGGAGCTGTTTTTT.

The chain recombines TRBV29-1 with TRBJ1-4; no reliable D call. The CDR3 consists of 13 residues. Germline CDR1 and CDR2: SQVTM and ANQGSEA. Trimming stripped 4 bases from V and 8 bases from J, with 14 bases between. The CDR3 region has the DNA TGCAGCGTTGTAACCCCTCGAGAAGAAAAACTGTTTTTT. It encodes CSVVTPREEKLFF.

J is TRBJ1-1 and V is TRBV18; D might be TRBD1 (6 bases). Looked up from germline, CDR1 is KGHSH and CDR2 is LQKENI. V gave up 0 bases and J gave up 1 base, with 12 bases separating them. The CDR3 is made up of 16 amino acids. CDR3 amino acids: CASSPPRGGGNTEAFF. The CDR3 bases are TGTGCCAGCTCACCACCACGAGGGGGGGGGAACACTGAAGCTTTCTTT.

This clonotype occurred many times. The chain is built from TRBV6-5 and TRBJ2-1; tentative D call: TRBD2 (6 bases). V lost 2 bases and J 5 bases, leaving 19 bases between the germline ends. The CDR3 runs to 17 residues. In germline, CDR1 is MNHEY, CDR2 SVGAGI. CDR3 coding DNA: TGTGCCAGCAGTTACAGTTGGGGACTGTCTTTTAACAATGAGCAGTTCTTC. Its protein is CASSYSWGLSFNNEQFF.

This clonotype was seen a few times. The chain employs TRBV19 and TRBJ2-1; 8 bases are shared with TRBD1. Germline V gives CDR1 LNHDA, CDR2 SQIVND (reference sequence). V dropped 5 bases and J dropped 0; count of bases not matched to a gene: 6. There are 16 residues in the CDR3. CDR3 nucleotides: TGTGCCAGTAGTGTAACAGGGGGTAGCTCCTACAATGAGCAGTTCTTC. Translating it yields CASSVTGGSSYNEQFF.

This clonotype occurred a few times. The chain joins TRBV7-2 to TRBJ1-2, with D unclear. V was shortened by 5 bases and J by 9 bases, with 10 bases between the two germline ends. CDR1 is SGHTA, CDR2 FQGNSA, per germline. The CDR3 has 11 residues. CDR3 sequence (DNA): TGTGCCAGCAGCCCCAAAGTCAGCTACACCTTC. It codes for CASSPKVSYTF.

The J gene is TRBJ1-4, the V gene TRBV15; D gene ambiguous. V was pared by 4 bases and J by 7 bases, with 16 bases between. This CDR3 contains 15 residues. The V gene's germline CDR1 is LNHNV and CDR2 YYDKDF (reference sequence). The CDR3 reads CATSTPGPIGEKLFF. The CDR3 coding sequence is TGTGCCACCAGCACTCCAGGACCTATAGGTGAAAAACTGTTTTTT. Filled out from reference TRBV15 and TRBJ1-4, the complete variable domain reads DAMVIQNPRYQVTQFGKPVTLSCSQTLNHNVMYWYQQKSSQAPKLLFHYYDKDFNNEADTPDNFQSRRPNTSFCFLDIRSPGLGDTAMYLCATSTPGPIGEKLFFGSGTQLSVL.

This clonotype was detected a few times. This chain uses TRBV6-5 with TRBJ2-7; D assignment may be TRBD1 or TRBD2 (5 bases each). Trimming stripped 2 bases from V and 4 bases from J, with 12 bases between. The CDR3 is 14 amino acids. Germline-derived CDR1 and CDR2 are MNHEY and SVGAGI. The DNA for the CDR3 is TGTGCCAGCAGTTACGGGCCGAGGGGTTACGAGCAGTACTTC. It yields the protein CASSYGPRGYEQYF.

V usage is TRBV3-1 and J usage is TRBJ1-5, with 7 bases aligning to TRBD1. CDR3 length: 15 residues. The V gene end was trimmed by 0 bases and the J gene end by 7 bases; junction bases not matched to a gene: 6. The germline gives CDR1 LGHDT, CDR2 YNNKEL (reference sequence). CDR3 in amino acids: CASSQDHGQAQPQHF. CDR3 DNA: TGTGCCAGCAGCCAAGACCATGGACAGGCGCAGCCCCAGCATTTT. The full variable domain, completed using reference TRBV3-1 and TRBJ1-5, is DTAVSQTPKYLVTQMGNDKSIKCEQNLGHDTMYWYKQDSKKFLKIMFSYNNKELIINETVPNRFSPKSPDKAHLNLHINSLELGDSAVYFCASSQDHGQAQPQHFGDGTRLSIL.

This clonotype was observed a handful of times. The CDR3, as DNA: TGTGCCAGCAGCTTAGCTTCGGCTAGCGGGAGTCTTTACGAGCAGTACTTC. Protein sequence: CASSLASASGSLYEQYF. V gene TRBV7-6 combines with J gene TRBJ2-7; 10 nucleotides match TRBD2. V shed 0 bases and J 4 bases; nucleotides not matched to a gene: 9. Per germline, CDR1 SGHVS and CDR2 FNYEAQ. This CDR3 spans 17 amino acids.

The V gene is TRBV24-1, the J gene TRBJ2-3; D perhaps matches TRBD1 (6 bases). Germline CDR1 and CDR2: KGHDR and SFDVKD. The ends were cut back, 3 bases at V and 9 bases at J, with 15 bases in the middle. The CDR3 runs 14 residues. The CDR3 sequence is CATSDARGMETQYF. The CDR3 DNA reads TGTGCCACCAGTGATGCCAGGGGAATGGAAACGCAGTATTTT.

With regard to this clonotype: A much more abundant neighbour one base away suggests this may be a read error. The chain has TRBV28 and TRBJ2-5; 9 bases line up with TRBD1. This CDR3 spans 16 amino acids. The germline V gene has CDR1 MDHEN and CDR2 SYDVKM. CDR3 bases: TGTGCCAGCAGTTCTAGACAGGGGGAGTACCAAGAGGCCCAGTACTTC. As protein: CASSSRQGEYQEAQYF.